Given below is one T cell receptor beta chain in context. Its target is not known. This sample stems from a study of beta chain features in type 1 diabetes. As for the study in general: The study examined 90 million to 130 million sorted cells across all samples.

The CDR3 covers 14 residues. With 0 bases removed from V and 10 bases from J, the gap between germline ends came to 14 bases. CDR1 is SGDLS, CDR2 YYNGEE, per germline. Study observations and caveats: Type 1 diabetes patients showed a moderate but significant shortening of TCRB CDR3s in all four CD4+ subsets. The naive, central memory and Treg TCRB repertoires showed an apparent similarity that was greater among patients than among healthy donors.

As every portion of the isolated RNA was reverse transcribed, the sequencing read expressed TCRB transcripts. The protocol was immunoSEQ multiplex PCR, while the TCRdb copy is restricted to in-frame clones and leaves out a portion. The table records roughly 450,000 clones, about 14% of them present only once. The authors sorted CD4+ naive, central memory, regulatory and stem cell-like memory cells via CD45RO/CCR7/CD25/CD127/CD95/CD27. The chain combines TRBV9 with TRBJ2-1, with D unresolved. The specimen sequenced was naive CD4+ T cells from blood. This clonotype was sampled from a man aged 25-40 years in good health. CDR3 residues: CASSVDFLVGEQFF. As DNA, the CDR3 is TGTGCCAGCAGCGTAGATTTCCTGGTGGGAGAGCAGTTCTTC.